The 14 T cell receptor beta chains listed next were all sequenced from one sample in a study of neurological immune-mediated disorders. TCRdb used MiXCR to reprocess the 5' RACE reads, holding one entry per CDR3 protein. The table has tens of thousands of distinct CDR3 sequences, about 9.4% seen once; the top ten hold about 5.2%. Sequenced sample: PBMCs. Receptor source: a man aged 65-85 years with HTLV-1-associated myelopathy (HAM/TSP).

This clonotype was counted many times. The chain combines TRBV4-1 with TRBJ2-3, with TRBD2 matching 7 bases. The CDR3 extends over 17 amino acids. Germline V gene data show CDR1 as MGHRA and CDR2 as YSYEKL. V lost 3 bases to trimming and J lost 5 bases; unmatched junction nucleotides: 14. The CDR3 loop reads CASSQPRRRREIDTQYF. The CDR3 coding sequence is TGCGCCAGCAGCCAGCCCAGGAGGAGGCGGGAGATAGATACGCAGTATTTT.

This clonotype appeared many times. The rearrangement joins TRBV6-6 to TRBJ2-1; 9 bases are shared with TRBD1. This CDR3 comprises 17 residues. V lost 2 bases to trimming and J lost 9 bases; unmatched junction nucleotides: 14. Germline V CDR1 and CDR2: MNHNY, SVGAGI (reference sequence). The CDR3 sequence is CASSYASFGQGPLEQFF. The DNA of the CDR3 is TGTGCCAGCAGTTACGCTTCCTTCGGACAGGGGCCCCTTGAGCAGTTCTTC.

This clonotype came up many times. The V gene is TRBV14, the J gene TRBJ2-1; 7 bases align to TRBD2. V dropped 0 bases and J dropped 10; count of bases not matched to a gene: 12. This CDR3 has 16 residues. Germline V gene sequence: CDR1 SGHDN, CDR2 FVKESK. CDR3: CASSQDGLVVPGEQFF. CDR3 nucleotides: TGTGCCAGCAGCCAAGATGGACTAGTGGTGCCGGGGGAGCAGTTCTTC. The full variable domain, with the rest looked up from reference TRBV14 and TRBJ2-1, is EAGVTQFPSHSVIEKGQTVTLRCDPISGHDNLYWYRRVMGKEIKFLLHFVKESKQDESGMPNNRFLAERTGGTYSTLKVQPAELEDSGVYFCASSQDGLVVPGEQFFGPGTRLTVL.

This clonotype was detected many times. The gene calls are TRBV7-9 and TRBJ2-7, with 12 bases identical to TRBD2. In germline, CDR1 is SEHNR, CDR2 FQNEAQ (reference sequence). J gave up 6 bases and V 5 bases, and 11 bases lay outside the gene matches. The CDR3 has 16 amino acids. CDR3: CASSTTTSGSPPEQYF. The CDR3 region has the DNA TGTGCCAGCAGCACCACGACTAGCGGGAGTCCTCCCGAGCAGTACTTC.

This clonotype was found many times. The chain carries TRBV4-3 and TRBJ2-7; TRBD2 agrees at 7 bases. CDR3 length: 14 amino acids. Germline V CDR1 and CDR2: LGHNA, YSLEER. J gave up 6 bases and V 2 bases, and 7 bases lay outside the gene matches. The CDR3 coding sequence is TGCGCCAGCAGCCAATCTGGCACGGGGGGCGAGCAGTACTTC. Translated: CASSQSGTGGEQYF.

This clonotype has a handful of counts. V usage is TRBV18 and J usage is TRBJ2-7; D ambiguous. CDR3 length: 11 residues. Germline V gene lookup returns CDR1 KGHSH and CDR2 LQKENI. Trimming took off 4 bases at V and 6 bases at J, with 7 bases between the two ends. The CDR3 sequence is CASSRKREQYF. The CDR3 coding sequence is TGTGCCAGCTCACGAAAGCGCGAGCAGTACTTC.

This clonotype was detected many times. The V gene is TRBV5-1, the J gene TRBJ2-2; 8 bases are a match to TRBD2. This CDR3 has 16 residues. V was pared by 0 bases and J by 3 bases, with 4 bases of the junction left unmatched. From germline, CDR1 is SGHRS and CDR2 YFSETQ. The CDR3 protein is CASSLAGTSYTGELFF. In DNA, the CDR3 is TGCGCCAGCAGCTTGGCCGGGACTAGTTACACCGGGGAGCTGTTTTTT.

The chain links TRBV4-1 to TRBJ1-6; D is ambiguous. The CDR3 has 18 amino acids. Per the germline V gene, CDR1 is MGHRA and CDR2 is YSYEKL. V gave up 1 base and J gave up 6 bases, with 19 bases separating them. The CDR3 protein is CASSQANFAGPPNSPLHF. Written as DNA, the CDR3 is TGCGCCAGCAGCCAAGCTAATTTCGCCGGGCCGCCTAATTCACCCCTCCACTTT.

The CDR3 region is CASNGVWNQPQHF. The CDR3 DNA follows: TGTGCCAGCAACGGGGTTTGGAATCAGCCCCAGCATTTT. V gene TRBV28 combines with J gene TRBJ1-5; no definite D call. CDR1 and CDR2 (germline): MDHEN, SYDVKM. The CDR3 has 13 amino acids. Trimming cost V 7 bases and J 4 bases, with 11 bases left between them.

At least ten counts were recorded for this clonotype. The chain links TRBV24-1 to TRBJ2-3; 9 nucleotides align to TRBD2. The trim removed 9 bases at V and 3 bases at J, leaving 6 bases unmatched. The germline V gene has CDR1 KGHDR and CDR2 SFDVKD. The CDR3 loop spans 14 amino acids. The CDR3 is CATSGGGETDTQYF. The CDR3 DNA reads TGTGCCACCTCCGGCGGGGGGGAGACAGATACGCAGTATTTT.

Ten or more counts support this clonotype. This chain's CDR3 is CASSQESASVFYEQYF. The CDR3 DNA sequence: TGCGCCAGCAGCCAAGAGTCGGCTAGCGTTTTCTACGAGCAGTACTTC. The chain joins TRBV4-1 to TRBJ2-7; tentative D call: TRBD2 (6 bases). CDR3 length: 16 residues. V was trimmed by 0 bases and J by 3 bases, leaving 15 bases between them. The V gene's germline CDR1 is MGHRA and CDR2 YSYEKL.

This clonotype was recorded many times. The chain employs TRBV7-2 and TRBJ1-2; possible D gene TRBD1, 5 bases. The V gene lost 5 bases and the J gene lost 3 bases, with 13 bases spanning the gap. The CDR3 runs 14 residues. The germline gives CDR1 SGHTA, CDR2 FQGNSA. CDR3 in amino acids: CASSRTGGDYGYTF. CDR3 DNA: TGTGCCAGCAGCCGTACCGGAGGGGACTATGGCTACACCTTC. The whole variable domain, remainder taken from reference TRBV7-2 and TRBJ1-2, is GAGVSQSPSNKVTEKGKDVELRCDPISGHTALYWYRQSLGQGLEFLIYFQGNSAPDKSGLPSDRFSAERTGGSVSTLTIQRTQQEDSAVYLCASSRTGGDYGYTFGSGTRLTVV.

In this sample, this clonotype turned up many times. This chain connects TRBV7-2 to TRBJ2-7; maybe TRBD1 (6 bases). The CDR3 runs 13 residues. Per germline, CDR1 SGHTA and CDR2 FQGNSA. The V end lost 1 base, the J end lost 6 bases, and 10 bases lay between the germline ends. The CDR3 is CASSLDYRVEQYF. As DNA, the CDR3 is TGTGCCAGCAGCTTAGATTACAGGGTCGAGCAGTACTTC.

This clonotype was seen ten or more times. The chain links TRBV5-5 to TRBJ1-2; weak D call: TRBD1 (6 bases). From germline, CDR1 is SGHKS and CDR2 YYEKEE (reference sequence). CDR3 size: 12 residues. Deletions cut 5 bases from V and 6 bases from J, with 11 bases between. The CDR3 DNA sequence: TGTGCCAGCAGTAAGGACAGAGATGGCTACACCTTC. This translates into CASSKDRDGYTF.